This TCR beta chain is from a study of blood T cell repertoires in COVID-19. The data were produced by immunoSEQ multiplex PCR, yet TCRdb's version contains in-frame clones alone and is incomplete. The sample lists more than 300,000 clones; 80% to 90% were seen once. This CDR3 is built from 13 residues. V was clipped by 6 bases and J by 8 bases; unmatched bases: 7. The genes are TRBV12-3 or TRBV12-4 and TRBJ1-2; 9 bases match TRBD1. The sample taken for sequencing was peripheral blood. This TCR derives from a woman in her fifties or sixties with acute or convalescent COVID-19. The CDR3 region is CASRSDGTGGYTF. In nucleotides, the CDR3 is TGTGCCAGCAGATCTGATGGGACAGGGGGCTACACCTTC.